Presented here are 26 T cell receptor beta chains from one specimen sequenced in a study of siplizumab effects on memory and regulatory T cells. Some clones are missing from TCRdb's copy, which holds only in-frame ones; the method was immunoSEQ multiplex PCR. The table lists 80,000 to 130,000 clones, 80% to 95% of them singletons. Sample: CD4+ T cells sorted from blood. These receptors were collected from a human donor in good health. Some clones in this sample may be carry-over from other donors' samples.

The chain has TRBV18 and TRBJ2-7, with 7 positions matching TRBD2. With V trimmed by 6 bases and J by 4 bases, 12 bases remained unmatched. The CDR3 contains 15 residues. Germline-derived CDR1 and CDR2 are KGHSH and LQKENI. This CDR3 reads CASSTEGRVTYEQYF. The CDR3 nucleotides are TGTGCCAGCTCCACGGAGGGGAGGGTCACATACGAGCAGTACTTC.

This sequence joins TRBV5-1 and TRBJ2-7; D assignment may be TRBD1 or TRBD2 (6 bases each). Per germline, CDR1 SGHRS and CDR2 YFSETQ. Between the trimmed V and J ends, which lost 4 bases and 4 bases, there was a span of 21 bases. This CDR3 is built from 16 residues. As DNA, the CDR3 is TGCGCCAGCAGCCTGGAGGGGGGTCCCGGTTTGTACGAGCAGTACTTC. This sequence encodes CASSLEGGPGLYEQYF.

The chain employs TRBV5-6 and TRBJ2-7, with 10 nucleotides matching TRBD2. The V gene's germline CDR1 is SGHDT and CDR2 YYEEEE. The junction had 9 bases not matched to a gene; V was cut back by 2 bases and J by 1 base. The CDR3 is made up of 17 amino acids. CDR3 sequence reads: CASSLMVSSGSSYEQYF. The CDR3 nucleotides read TGTGCCAGCAGCTTAATGGTCTCTAGCGGGAGTTCCTACGAGCAGTACTTC.

The genes are TRBV5-4 and TRBJ1-4; no reliable D call. CDR3 length equals 13 residues. V gave up 4 bases and J gave up 9 bases, with 13 bases separating them. CDR1 and CDR2 from the germline V gene are SGHNT and YYREEE (reference sequence). CDR3 protein: CASSVWERQKLFF. Here the CDR3 DNA reads TGTGCCAGCAGCGTTTGGGAGAGGCAAAAACTGTTTTTT. The variable domain in full, with the rest retrieved from reference TRBV5-4 and TRBJ1-4, is ETGVTQSPTHLIKTRGQQVTLRCSSQSGHNTVSWYQQALGQGPQFIFQYYREEENGRGNFPPRFSGLQFPNYSSELNVNALELDDSALYLCASSVWERQKLFFGSGTQLSVL.

The chain combines TRBV30 with TRBJ2-1, with D maybe TRBD2 (6 bases). Germline CDR1 is GTSNPN and CDR2 is SVGIG (reference sequence). Trimming removed 4 bases from V and 5 bases from J, with 12 bases in between. CDR3 length equals 13 residues. The chain's CDR3 is CAWNYGSHNEQFF. The CDR3 nucleotides read TGTGCCTGGAATTACGGGAGCCACAATGAGCAGTTCTTC.

The chain has TRBV4-2 and TRBJ2-5; the D gene is possibly TRBD1 (6 bases). The CDR3 consists of 15 residues. The germline V gene has CDR1 LGHNA and CDR2 YNFKEQ. V gave up 4 bases and J gave up 5 bases, with 17 bases separating them. This chain's CDR3 is CASSLGQKKLETQYF. CDR3 coding DNA: TGTGCCAGCAGCCTTGGACAGAAAAAGTTGGAGACCCAGTACTTC.

The rearrangement uses TRBV5-6 and TRBJ2-3; TRBD1 is a possible D gene (6 bases). The CDR3 contains 13 residues. The germline V gene has CDR1 SGHDT and CDR2 YYEEEE. The V end was cut by 4 bases, the J end by 7 bases, with 13 bases between. The CDR3 sequence is CASSKRQAYTQYF. In nucleotides, the CDR3 is TGTGCCAGCAGCAAACGACAGGCCTATACGCAGTATTTT.

The chain combines TRBV11-2 with TRBJ2-3; TRBD2 matches at 8 bases. Germline CDR1 and CDR2: SGHAT and FQNNGV. The junction had 9 bases not matched to a gene; V was cut back by 5 bases and J by 5 bases. The CDR3 is 15 amino acids. The CDR3 reads CASSNRGLAGDTQYF. CDR3 nucleotide sequence: TGTGCCAGCAGCAACAGAGGGCTAGCGGGAGATACGCAGTATTTT.

The chain carries TRBV19 and TRBJ2-7, with 9 bases aligning to TRBD1. The V gene's germline CDR1 is LNHDA and CDR2 SQIVND (reference sequence). The CDR3 contains 15 residues. With 4 bases clipped from V and 2 bases from J, the junction kept 6 bases outside the gene matches. CDR3 region: CASSTLRTGAYEQYF. In nucleotides, the CDR3 is TGTGCCAGTAGTACCCTGAGGACAGGGGCCTACGAGCAGTACTTC.

The chain joins TRBV10-2 to TRBJ1-2; D is ambiguous. CDR3 length equals 14 residues. Germline V gene sequence: CDR1 WSHSY, CDR2 SAAADI. V was trimmed by 0 bases and J by 5 bases, leaving 10 bases between them. CDR3 sequence: CASSESINVYGYTF. Here the CDR3 DNA reads TGCGCCAGCAGTGAGTCGATCAACGTTTATGGCTACACCTTC.

The V gene is TRBV19, the J gene TRBJ2-7, with TRBD2 identical over 13 bases. V was clipped by 3 bases and J by 2 bases; unmatched bases: 4. Germline V lookup: CDR1 LNHDA, CDR2 SQIVND (reference sequence). The CDR3 is 16 amino acids. CDR3 sequence reads: CASSIGTSGTTYEQYF. In DNA, the CDR3 is TGTGCCAGTAGTATTGGGACTAGCGGGACAACCTACGAGCAGTACTTC. Combining the CDR3 with reference TRBV19 and TRBJ2-7 gives the whole variable domain DGGITQSPKYLFRKEGQNVTLSCEQNLNHDAMYWYRQDPGQGLRLIYYSQIVNDFQKGDIAEGYSVSREKKESFPLTVTSAQKNPTAFYLCASSIGTSGTTYEQYFGPGTRLTVT.

The DNA of the CDR3 is TGCGCCAGCAGCTTGGACAGAATTCTCTCTGGAAACACCATATATTTT. Translating it yields CASSLDRILSGNTIYF. The chain is built from TRBV5-1 and TRBJ1-3; D ambiguous. The germline CDR1 and CDR2 sequences are SGHRS and YFSETQ. CDR3 length: 16 residues. V was shortened by 0 bases and J by 0 bases, with 10 bases between the two germline ends.

In its sample, this clone was seen once. This chain links TRBV5-4 with TRBJ2-7, with a tentative D call TRBD2 (6 bases). Germline loops: CDR1 SGHNT, CDR2 YYREEE (reference sequence). The V gene lost 3 bases and the J gene lost 1 base, with 11 bases spanning the gap. The CDR3 runs 14 residues. The CDR3 loop reads CASSSKGLSYEQYF. The CDR3 DNA sequence: TGTGCCAGCAGCTCGAAGGGACTTTCCTACGAGCAGTACTTC.

This clone was seen once. The chain combines TRBV29-1 with TRBJ2-5; 15 positions match TRBD2. Per the germline V gene, CDR1 is SQVTM and CDR2 is ANQGSEA. The CDR3 is 16 residues long. V lost 6 bases and J lost 4; bases outside the gene matches: 9. Written as DNA, the CDR3 is TGCAGCGTGAGGACTAGCGGGAGGGTAGTGCGAGAGACCCAGTACTTC. This sequence encodes CSVRTSGRVVRETQYF.

The V and J genes are TRBV18 and TRBJ2-1, with 12 nucleotides matching TRBD2. After removal of 6 bases from V and 0 bases from J, the junction contained 9 bases not matched to a gene. Per germline, CDR1 KGHSH and CDR2 LQKENI. The CDR3 is 18 amino acids. The CDR3 nucleotides are TGTGCCAGCTCCCGGCGACTAGCGGGAGCCCGCTCCTACAATGAGCAGTTCTTC. Residues: CASSRRLAGARSYNEQFF.

The CDR3 DNA reads as TGTGCCAGTACTCGACCGGGACAGACCTTCTCTGGGGCCAACGTCCTGACTTTC. Translating it yields CASTRPGQTFSGANVLTF. This chain joins TRBV19 and TRBJ2-6; 7 nucleotides agree with TRBD1. The germline V gene encodes CDR1 LNHDA and CDR2 SQIVND (reference sequence). The CDR3 totals 18 residues. J lost 0 bases, V lost 7 bases, and 12 bases had no gene match.

The chain uses TRBV19 and TRBJ1-5; 7 nucleotides agree with TRBD1. Germline V gene sequence: CDR1 LNHDA, CDR2 SQIVND (reference sequence). The CDR3 is 14 residues long. With V trimmed by 6 bases and J by 4 bases, 6 bases remained unmatched. The DNA of the CDR3 is TGTGCCAGTAGCCAGACAGGGAGTAATCAGCCCCAGCATTTT. Amino acid sequence: CASSQTGSNQPQHF.

This rearrangement joins TRBV7-3 to TRBJ2-2; D ambiguous. The V and J ends lost 5 bases and 3 bases respectively, with 13 bases between them. The germline V gene encodes CDR1 SGHTA and CDR2 FQGTGA. The CDR3 covers 15 residues. CDR3 bases: TGTGCCAGCAGCCCGCTGGCTGTGGACACCGGGGAGCTGTTTTTT. Protein product: CASSPLAVDTGELFF.

The rearrangement uses TRBV2 and TRBJ2-7; the match to TRBD2 covers 13 bases. The CDR3 runs 15 residues. V trimming: 5 bases; J trimming: 5 bases; junction bases outside the gene matches: 6. Germline CDR1 and CDR2: SNHLY and FYNNEI. In DNA, the CDR3 is TGTGCCAGCAGTACCCTTGGACTAGCGGGAGACGAGCAGTACTTC. Residues: CASSTLGLAGDEQYF.

The rearrangement uses TRBV2 and TRBJ2-1; D possibly corresponds to TRBD2 (5 bases). CDR1 and CDR2 (germline): SNHLY, FYNNEI. The V and J ends lost 2 bases and 3 bases respectively, with 11 bases between them. The CDR3 covers 15 residues. The CDR3 spells CASSEPSRVYNEQFF. CDR3 DNA: TGTGCCAGCAGTGAACCTTCGAGGGTCTACAATGAGCAGTTCTTC.

The chain has TRBV28 and TRBJ1-1; 7 nucleotides match TRBD1. Germline assignment: CDR1 MDHEN and CDR2 SYDVKM. This CDR3 region has 15 residues. Trimming cost V 6 bases and J 1 base; bases outside gene matches: 8. The chain's CDR3 is CASSRQGGGNTEAFF. The CDR3 DNA reads TGTGCCAGCAGCCGACAGGGTGGGGGGAACACTGAAGCTTTCTTT.

The chain carries TRBV11-2 and TRBJ2-4; 15 positions agree with TRBD2. Trimming took 4 bases from V and 7 from J; bases not matched to a gene: 8. The CDR3 consists of 17 residues. Germline assignment: CDR1 SGHAT and CDR2 FQNNGV. CDR3 nucleotide sequence: TGTGCCAGCAGCTCTAGGACTAGCGGGAGGGCCACGAACATTCAGTACTTC. Residues: CASSSRTSGRATNIQYF.

Here the CDR3 DNA reads TGTGCCAGCAGCTTAAGGGGACCCGCTGCCGATACGCAGTATTTT. Protein product: CASSLRGPAADTQYF. V and J are TRBV7-9 and TRBJ2-3; D is possibly TRBD1 or TRBD2 (5 bases each). The CDR3 consists of 15 residues. Looked up from germline, CDR1 is SEHNR and CDR2 is FQNEAQ (reference sequence). V dropped 2 bases and J dropped 6 bases, with 15 bases sitting between them.

The chain joins TRBV29-1 to TRBJ1-2, with 7 bases lining up with TRBD1. J was trimmed by 5 bases and V by 0 bases; bases with no gene match: 3. CDR1 is SQVTM and CDR2 is ANQGSEA in the germline V gene. CDR3 size: 13 residues. The chain's CDR3 is CSVEDRQGYGYTF. The CDR3 nucleotides read TGCAGCGTTGAAGATCGACAGGGTTATGGCTACACCTTC.

The CDR3 is CAWRDTDTQYF. In nucleotides, the CDR3 is TGTGCCTGGAGAGATACAGATACGCAGTATTTT. The chain links TRBV30 to TRBJ2-3; unclear D gene. The CDR3 contains 11 residues. Between the trimmed V and J ends, which lost 3 bases and 3 bases, there was a span of 4 bases. CDR1 is GTSNPN and CDR2 is SVGIG in the germline V gene (reference sequence). The whole variable domain, filled in from reference TRBV30 and TRBJ2-3, reads SQTIHQWPATLVQPVGSPLSLECTVEGTSNPNLYWYRQAAGRGLQLLFYSVGIGQISSEVPQNLSASRPQDRQFILSSKKLLLSDSGFYLCAWRDTDTQYFGPGTRLTVL.

In nucleotides, the CDR3 is TGTGCCAGTAGTACGCGACTAGCGGGAGGAGTAACGCACAATGAGCAGTTCTTC. Residues: CASSTRLAGGVTHNEQFF. The rearrangement uses TRBV19 and TRBJ2-1; 13 bases map to TRBD2. CDR1 and CDR2 from the germline V gene are LNHDA and SQIVND (reference sequence). Losses at the gene ends were 4 bases for V and 5 bases for J; bases not matched to a gene: 11. The CDR3 has 18 amino acids.